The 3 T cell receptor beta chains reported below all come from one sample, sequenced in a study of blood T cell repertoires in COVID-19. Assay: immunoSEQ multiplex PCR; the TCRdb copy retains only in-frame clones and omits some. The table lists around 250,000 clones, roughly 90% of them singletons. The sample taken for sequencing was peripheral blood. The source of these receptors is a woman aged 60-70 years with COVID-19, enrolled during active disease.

CDR3 nucleotides: TGTGCCAGCAGCCAGGGGACAGGTAGCACTGAAGCTTTCTTT. It is translated as CASSQGTGSTEAFF. This chain joins TRBV3-1 (or the pseudogene TRBV3-2) and TRBJ1-1; 8 nucleotides align to TRBD1. The CDR3 totals 14 residues. CDR1 is LGHDT and CDR2 is YNNKEL in the germline V gene (reference sequence). V lost 3 bases and J lost 4; bases outside the gene matches: 4.

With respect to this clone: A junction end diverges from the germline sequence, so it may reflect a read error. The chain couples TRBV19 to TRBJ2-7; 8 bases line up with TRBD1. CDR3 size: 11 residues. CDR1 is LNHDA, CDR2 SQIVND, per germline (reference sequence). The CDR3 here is CASSTGQAKQF. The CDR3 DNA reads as TGTGCCAGTAGTACGGGACAGGCCAAACAGTTC.

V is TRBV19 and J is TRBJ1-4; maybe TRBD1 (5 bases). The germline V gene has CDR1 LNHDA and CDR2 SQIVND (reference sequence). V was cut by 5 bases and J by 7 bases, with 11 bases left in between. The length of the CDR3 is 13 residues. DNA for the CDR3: TGTGCCAGTAGTGTCCAGGGCGCTGAAAAACTGTTTTTT. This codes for CASSVQGAEKLFF.